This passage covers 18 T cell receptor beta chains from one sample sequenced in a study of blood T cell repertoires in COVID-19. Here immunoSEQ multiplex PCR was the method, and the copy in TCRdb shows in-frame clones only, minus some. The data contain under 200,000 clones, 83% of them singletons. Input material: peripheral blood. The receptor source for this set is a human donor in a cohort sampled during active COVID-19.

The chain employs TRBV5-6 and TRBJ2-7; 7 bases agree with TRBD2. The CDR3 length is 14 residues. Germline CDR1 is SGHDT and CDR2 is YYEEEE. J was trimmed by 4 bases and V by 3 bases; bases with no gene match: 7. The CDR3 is CASSWRSGDYEQYF. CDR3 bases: TGTGCCAGCAGCTGGCGGAGCGGGGATTACGAGCAGTACTTC.

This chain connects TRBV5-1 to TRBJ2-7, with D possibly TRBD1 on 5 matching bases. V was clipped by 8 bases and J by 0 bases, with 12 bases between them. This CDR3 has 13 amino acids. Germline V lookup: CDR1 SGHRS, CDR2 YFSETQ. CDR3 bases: TGCGCCAGTAGTCAGGGCAGCTCCTACGAGCAGTACTTC. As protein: CASSQGSSYEQYF.

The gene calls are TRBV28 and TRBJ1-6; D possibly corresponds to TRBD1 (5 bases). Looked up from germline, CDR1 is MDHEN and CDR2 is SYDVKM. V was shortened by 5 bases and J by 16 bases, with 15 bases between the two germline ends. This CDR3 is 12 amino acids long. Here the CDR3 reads CASSLSPGKLHF. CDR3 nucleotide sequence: TGTGCCAGCAGTCTCTCTCCAGGGAAACTCCACTTT. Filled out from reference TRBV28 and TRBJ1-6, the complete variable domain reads DVKVTQSSRYLVKRTGEKVFLECVQDMDHENMFWYRQDPGLGLRLIYFSYDVKMKEKGDIPEGYSVSREKKERFSLILESASTNQTSMYLCASSLSPGKLHFGNGTRLTVT.

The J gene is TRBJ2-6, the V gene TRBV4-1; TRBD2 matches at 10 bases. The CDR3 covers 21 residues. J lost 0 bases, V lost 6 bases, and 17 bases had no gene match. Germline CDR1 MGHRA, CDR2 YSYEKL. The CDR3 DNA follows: TGCGCCAGCAGACCCGGACAGGGCCGACTAGCGGGTTTCTCTGGGGCCAACGTCCTGACTTTC. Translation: CASRPGQGRLAGFSGANVLTF.

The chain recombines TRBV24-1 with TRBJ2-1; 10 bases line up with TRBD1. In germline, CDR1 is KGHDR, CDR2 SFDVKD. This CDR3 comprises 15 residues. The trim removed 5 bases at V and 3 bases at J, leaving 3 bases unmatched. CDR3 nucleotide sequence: TGTGCCACCAGTGGCGACAGGGGGCTCTACAATGAGCAGTTCTTC. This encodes CATSGDRGLYNEQFF.

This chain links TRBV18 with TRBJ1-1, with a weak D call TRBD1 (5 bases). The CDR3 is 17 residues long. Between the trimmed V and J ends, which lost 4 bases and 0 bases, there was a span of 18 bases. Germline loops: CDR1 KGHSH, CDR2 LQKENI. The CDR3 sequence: CASSRGGPIYMNTEAFF. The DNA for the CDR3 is TGTGCCAGCTCACGGGGGGGACCTATCTATATGAACACTGAAGCTTTCTTT.

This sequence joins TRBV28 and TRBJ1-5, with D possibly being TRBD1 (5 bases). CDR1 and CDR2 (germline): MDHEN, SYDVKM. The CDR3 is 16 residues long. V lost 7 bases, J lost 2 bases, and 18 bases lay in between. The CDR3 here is CASIAFRAGGNQPQHF. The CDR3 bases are TGTGCCAGCATAGCCTTTCGGGCGGGGGGCAATCAGCCCCAGCATTTT.

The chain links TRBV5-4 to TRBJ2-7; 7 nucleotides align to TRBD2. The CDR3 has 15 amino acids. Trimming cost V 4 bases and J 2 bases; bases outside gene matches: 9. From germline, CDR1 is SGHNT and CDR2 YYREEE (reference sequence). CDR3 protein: CASSPDGGGPYEQYF. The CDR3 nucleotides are TGTGCCAGCAGCCCGGATGGCGGGGGACCCTACGAGCAGTACTTC.

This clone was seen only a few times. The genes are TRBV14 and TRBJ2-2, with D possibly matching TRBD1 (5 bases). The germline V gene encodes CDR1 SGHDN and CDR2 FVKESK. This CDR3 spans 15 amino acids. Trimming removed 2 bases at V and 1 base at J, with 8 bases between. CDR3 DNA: TGTGCCAGCAGCCAACTCAGGGTGAACACCGGGGAGCTGTTTTTT. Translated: CASSQLRVNTGELFF. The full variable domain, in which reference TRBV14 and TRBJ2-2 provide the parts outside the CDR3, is EAGVTQFPSHSVIEKGQTVTLRCDPISGHDNLYWYRRVMGKEIKFLLHFVKESKQDESGMPNNRFLAERTGGTYSTLKVQPAELEDSGVYFCASSQLRVNTGELFFGEGSRLTVL.

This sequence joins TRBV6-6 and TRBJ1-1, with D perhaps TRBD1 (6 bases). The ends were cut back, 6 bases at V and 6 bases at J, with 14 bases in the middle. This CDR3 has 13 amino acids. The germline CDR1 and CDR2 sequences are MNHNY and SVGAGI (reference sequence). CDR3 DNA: TGTGCCAGCAGGAAGTCAGGGGAATCTGAAGCTTTCTTT. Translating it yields CASRKSGESEAFF.

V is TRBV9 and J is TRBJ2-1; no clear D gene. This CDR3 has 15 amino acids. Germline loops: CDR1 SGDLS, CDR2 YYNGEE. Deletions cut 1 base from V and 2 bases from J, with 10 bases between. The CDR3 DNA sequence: TGTGCCAGCAGCGTAACTAACGCGCCCTACAATGAGCAGTTCTTC. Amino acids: CASSVTNAPYNEQFF.

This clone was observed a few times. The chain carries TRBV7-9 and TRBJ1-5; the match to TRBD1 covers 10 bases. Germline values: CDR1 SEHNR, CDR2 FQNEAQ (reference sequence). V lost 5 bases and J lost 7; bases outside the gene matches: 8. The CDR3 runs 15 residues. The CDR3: CASSPGGQGGQPQHF. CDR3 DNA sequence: TGTGCCAGCAGCCCAGGCGGACAGGGGGGCCAGCCCCAGCATTTT. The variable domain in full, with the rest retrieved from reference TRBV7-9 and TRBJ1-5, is DTGVSQNPRHKITKRGQNVTFRCDPISEHNRLYWYRQTLGQGPEFLTYFQNEAQLEKSRLLSDRFSAERPKGSFSTLEIQRTEQGDSAMYLCASSPGGQGGQPQHFGDGTRLSIL.

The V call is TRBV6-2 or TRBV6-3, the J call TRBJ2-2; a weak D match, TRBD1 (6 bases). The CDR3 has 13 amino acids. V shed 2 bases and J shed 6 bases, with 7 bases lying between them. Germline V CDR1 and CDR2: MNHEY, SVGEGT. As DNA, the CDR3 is TGTGCCAGCAGTTACGGGGGCCCCGGGGAGCTGTTTTTT. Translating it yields CASSYGGPGELFF.

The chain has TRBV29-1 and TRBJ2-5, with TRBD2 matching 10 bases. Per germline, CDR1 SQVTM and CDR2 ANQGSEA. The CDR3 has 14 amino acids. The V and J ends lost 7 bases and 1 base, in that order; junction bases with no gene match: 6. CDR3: CSAILAGLQETQYF. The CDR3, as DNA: TGCAGCGCGATACTAGCGGGGCTCCAAGAGACCCAGTACTTC.

The CDR3 sequence: CASSITSEYNEQFF. The CDR3 coding sequence is TGTGCCAGCAGCATCACTAGCGAGTACAATGAGCAGTTCTTC. The chain couples TRBV7-3 to TRBJ2-1; TRBD2 matches at 7 bases. V was clipped by 5 bases and J by 4 bases; unmatched bases: 5. Germline lookup yields CDR1 SGHTA and CDR2 FQGTGA. The CDR3 loop spans 14 amino acids. Based on the CDR3 plus reference TRBV7-3 and TRBJ2-1, the full variable domain is GAGVSQTPSNKVTEKGKYVELRCDPISGHTALYWYRQSLGQGPEFLIYFQGTGAADDSGLPNDRFFAVRPEGSVSTLKIQRTERGDSAVYLCASSITSEYNEQFFGPGTRLTVL.

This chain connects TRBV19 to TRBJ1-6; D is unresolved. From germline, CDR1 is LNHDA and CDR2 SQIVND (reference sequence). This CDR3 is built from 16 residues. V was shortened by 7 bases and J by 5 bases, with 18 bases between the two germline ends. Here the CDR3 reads CASTLGGSRHNSPLHF. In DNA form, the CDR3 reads TGTGCCAGTACCCTGGGAGGTTCACGGCATAATTCACCCCTCCACTTT.

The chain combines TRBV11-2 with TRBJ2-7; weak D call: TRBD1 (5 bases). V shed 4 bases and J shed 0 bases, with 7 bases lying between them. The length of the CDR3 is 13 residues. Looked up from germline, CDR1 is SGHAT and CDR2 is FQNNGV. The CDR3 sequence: CASSSGFSYEQYF. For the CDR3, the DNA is TGTGCCAGCAGCTCAGGGTTCTCCTACGAGCAGTACTTC.

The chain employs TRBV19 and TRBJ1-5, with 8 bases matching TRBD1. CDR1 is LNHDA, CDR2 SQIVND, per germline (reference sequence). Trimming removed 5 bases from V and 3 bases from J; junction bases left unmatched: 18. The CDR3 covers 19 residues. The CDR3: CASSALKGRQGYTNQPQHF. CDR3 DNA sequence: TGTGCCAGTAGTGCATTAAAGGGGAGACAGGGGTATACCAATCAGCCCCAGCATTTT.